This T cell receptor beta chain emerged from a study of T cell repertoires in cytomegalovirus infection. As for the study in general: Carrying CMV and the relevant HLA type showed in public TCR beta signatures.

General study points: What dominated the ex vivo response were HLA-C-restricted CMV-specific TCR beta clonotypes.

At least ten counts were recorded for this clonotype. Antigen unknown. Each CDR3 protein is one row after TCRdb ran MiXCR on the reads. The table lists tens of thousands of distinct CDR3 sequences, 4% of them singletons. V shed 6 bases, J shed 1 base, and the junction held 8 bases outside the gene matches. The germline CDR1 and CDR2 sequences are MNHEY and SVGEGT. This CDR3 region has 16 residues. V usage is TRBV6-2 or TRBV6-3 and J usage is TRBJ2-5; 10 bases are a match to TRBD2. The sequence was obtained from a human donor in good health (CMV status not recorded). Some clones in this sample may be carry-over from other donors' samples. Source material: PBMCs. The CDR3 loop reads CASSGASGGSQETQYF. The DNA for the CDR3 is TGTGCCAGCAGCGGGGCTAGCGGGGGATCCCAAGAGACCCAGTACTTC.